This T cell receptor (beta chain) stems from a study of OX40 agonist ivuxolimab in advanced cancers. Sequencing used immunoSEQ multiplex PCR; TCRdb keeps in-frame clones, though not all of them. The sample contains about 77,000 clones, more than 75% of which appear only once. Looked up from germline, CDR1 is MDHEN and CDR2 is SYDVKM. Between the trimmed V and J ends, which lost 8 bases and 2 bases, there was a span of 16 bases. The CDR3 loop spans 15 amino acids. The specimen was CD4+ or CD8+ T cells sorted from blood, collected in a trial of the OX40 agonist ivuxolimab. The receptor was derived from an adult with an advanced solid tumor such as melanoma, head and neck, liver or kidney cancer. The chain is built from TRBV28 and TRBJ1-5; tentatively, D is TRBD1 (5 bases). In DNA form, the CDR3 reads TGTGCCAGCTTCAGAACGGGGGTTGGCAATCAGCCCCAGCATTTT. As protein: CASFRTGVGNQPQHF.